The T cell receptor (beta chain) described here comes from a study of blood T cell repertoires in COVID-19. Looked up from germline, CDR1 is SGDLS and CDR2 is YYNGEE. This CDR3 is 13 amino acids long. The trim removed 5 bases at V and 5 bases at J, leaving 3 bases unmatched. The assay was immunoSEQ multiplex PCR, and TCRdb's table has in-frame clones only and misses some. The repertoire holds approximately 300,000 clones, with roughly 89% as singletons. The sequenced sample consisted of PBMCs or T cells enriched from blood (not recorded which). The sequence came from a woman between 25 and 40 years old who had recovered from COVID-19. The chain couples TRBV9 to TRBJ2-2; the match to TRBD1 covers 7 bases. The DNA of the CDR3 is TGTGCCAGCAGGGACAGGCAAACCGGGGAGCTGTTTTTT. The encoded protein is CASRDRQTGELFF.